This TCR beta chain was identified during a study of cytomegalovirus exposure and HLA in healthy donors. Study conclusions and caveats: In a later analysis, V- and J-gene trimming of beta chains associated with a DCLRE1C missense variant, replicated independently.

Germline V gives CDR1 SGHRS, CDR2 YFSETQ. The length of the CDR3 is 14 residues. With 4 bases clipped from V and 0 bases from J, the junction kept 2 bases outside the gene matches. Use of 60 Vbeta and 13 Jbeta primers characterized the PCR. Using immunoSEQ multiplex PCR, the repertoire was profiled, and TCRdb retains in-frame clones only, with some absent. The sample has about 170,000 clones, roughly 78% seen once. Worth noting for this clone: Antigen: not known.

What was sequenced was PBMCs. The chain links TRBV5-1 to TRBJ1-1, with TRBD1 matching over 8 bases. The clonotype was recovered from a woman aged 45-65 years in good health and CMV-seropositive. The CDR3, as DNA: TGCGCCAGCAGCCAGGGACAGGTGAACACTGAAGCTTTCTTT. Protein: CASSQGQVNTEAFF. The whole variable domain, remainder taken from reference TRBV5-1 and TRBJ1-1, is KAGVTQTPRYLIKTRGQQVTLSCSPISGHRSVSWYQQTPGQGLQFLFEYFSETQRNKGNFPGRFSGRQFSNSRSEMNVSTLELGDSALYLCASSQGQVNTEAFFGQGTRLTVV.